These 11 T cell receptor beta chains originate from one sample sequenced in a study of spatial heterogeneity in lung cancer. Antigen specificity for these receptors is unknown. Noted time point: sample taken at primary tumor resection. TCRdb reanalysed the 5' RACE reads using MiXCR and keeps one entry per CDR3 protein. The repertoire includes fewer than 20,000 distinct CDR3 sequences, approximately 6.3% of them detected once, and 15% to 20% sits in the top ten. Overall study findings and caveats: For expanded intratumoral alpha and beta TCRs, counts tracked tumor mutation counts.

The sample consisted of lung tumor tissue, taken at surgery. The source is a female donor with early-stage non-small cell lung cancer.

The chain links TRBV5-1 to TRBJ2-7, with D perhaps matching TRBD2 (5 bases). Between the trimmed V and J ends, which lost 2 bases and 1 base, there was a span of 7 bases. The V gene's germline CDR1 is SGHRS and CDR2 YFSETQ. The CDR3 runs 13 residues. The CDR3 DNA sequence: TGCGCCAGCAGCTTCCCGGGATCCTACGAGCAGTACTTC. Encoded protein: CASSFPGSYEQYF.

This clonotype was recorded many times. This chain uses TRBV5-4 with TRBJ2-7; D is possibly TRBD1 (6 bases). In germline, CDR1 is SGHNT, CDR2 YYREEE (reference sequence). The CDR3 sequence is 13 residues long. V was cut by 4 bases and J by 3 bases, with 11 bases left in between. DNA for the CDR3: TGTGCCAGCAGCCCAGGACAGATCTACGAGCAGTACTTC. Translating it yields CASSPGQIYEQYF.

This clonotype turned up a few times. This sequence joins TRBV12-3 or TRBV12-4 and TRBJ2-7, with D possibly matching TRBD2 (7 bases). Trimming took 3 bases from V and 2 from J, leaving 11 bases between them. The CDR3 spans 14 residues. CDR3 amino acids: CASSFDGGPYEQYF. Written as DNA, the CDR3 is TGTGCCAGCAGTTTTGACGGGGGGCCCTACGAGCAGTACTTC.

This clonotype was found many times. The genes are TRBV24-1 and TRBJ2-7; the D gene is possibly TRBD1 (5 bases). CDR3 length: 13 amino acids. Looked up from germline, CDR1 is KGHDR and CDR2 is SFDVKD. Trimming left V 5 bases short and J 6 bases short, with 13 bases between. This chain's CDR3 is CATSARDGLEQYF. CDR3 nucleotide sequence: TGTGCCACCAGTGCCAGGGATGGGCTCGAGCAGTACTTC.

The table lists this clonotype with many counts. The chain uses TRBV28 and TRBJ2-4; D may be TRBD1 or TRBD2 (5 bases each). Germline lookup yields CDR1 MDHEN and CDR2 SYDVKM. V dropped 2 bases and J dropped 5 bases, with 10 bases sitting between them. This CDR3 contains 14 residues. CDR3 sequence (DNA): TGTGCCAGCAGTTTACCCGGGGCGGAAAACATTCAGTACTTC. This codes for CASSLPGAENIQYF.

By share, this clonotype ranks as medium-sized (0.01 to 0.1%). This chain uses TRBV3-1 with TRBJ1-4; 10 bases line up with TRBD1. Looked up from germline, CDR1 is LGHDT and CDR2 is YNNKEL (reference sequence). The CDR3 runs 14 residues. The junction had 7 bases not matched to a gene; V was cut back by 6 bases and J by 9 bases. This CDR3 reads CASRPGTGAQKLFF. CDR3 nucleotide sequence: TGTGCCAGCAGGCCCGGGACAGGGGCGCAAAAACTGTTTTTT.

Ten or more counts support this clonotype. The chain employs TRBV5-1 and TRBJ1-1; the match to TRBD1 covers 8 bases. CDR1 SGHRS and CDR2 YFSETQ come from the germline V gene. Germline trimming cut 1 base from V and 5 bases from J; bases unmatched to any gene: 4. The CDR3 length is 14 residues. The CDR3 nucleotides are TGCGCCAGCAGCTTGCGTCAGGGGGCGACTGAAGCTTTCTTT. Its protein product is CASSLRQGATEAFF.

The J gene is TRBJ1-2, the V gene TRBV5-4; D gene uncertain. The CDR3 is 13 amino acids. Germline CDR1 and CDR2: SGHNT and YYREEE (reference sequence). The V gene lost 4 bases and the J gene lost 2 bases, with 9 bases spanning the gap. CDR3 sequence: CASSPDGNYGYTF. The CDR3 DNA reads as TGTGCCAGCAGCCCGGACGGAAACTATGGCTACACCTTC.

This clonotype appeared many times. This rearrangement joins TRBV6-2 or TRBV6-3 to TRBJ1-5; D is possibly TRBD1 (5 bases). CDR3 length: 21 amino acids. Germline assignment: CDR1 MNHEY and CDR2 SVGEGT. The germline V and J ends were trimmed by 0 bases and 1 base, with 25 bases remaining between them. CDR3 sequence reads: CASSYSRAELGVLHSNQPQHF. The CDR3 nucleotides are TGTGCCAGCAGTTACTCGAGGGCCGAGTTGGGGGTATTGCACAGCAATCAGCCCCAGCATTTT.

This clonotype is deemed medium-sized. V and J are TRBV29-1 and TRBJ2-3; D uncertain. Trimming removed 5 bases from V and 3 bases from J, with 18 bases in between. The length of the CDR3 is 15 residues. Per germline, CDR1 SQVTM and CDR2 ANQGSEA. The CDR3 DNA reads TGCAGCGTTCTCGTCGAAGAGTGGGTTACAGATACGCAGTATTTT. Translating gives CSVLVEEWVTDTQYF.

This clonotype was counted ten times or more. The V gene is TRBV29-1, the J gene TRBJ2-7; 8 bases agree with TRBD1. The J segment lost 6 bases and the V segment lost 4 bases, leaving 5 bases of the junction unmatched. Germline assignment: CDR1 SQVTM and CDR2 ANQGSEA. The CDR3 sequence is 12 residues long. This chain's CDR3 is CSVVKDRGEQYF. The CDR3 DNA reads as TGCAGCGTTGTCAAAGACAGGGGCGAGCAGTACTTC.